This T cell receptor (beta chain) was sequenced in a study of blood T cell repertoires in COVID-19. Study information: Samples came from the United States, Italy and Spain, spanning acute and convalescent COVID-19. Sources were T cells, B-cell-depleted T cells, or PBMCs; the material itself was cDNA or gDNA.

Original handling: Researchers report that nucleated cell counts were estimated from reference gene primer amplification. Libraries were prepared by immunoSEQ multiplex PCR; TCRdb keeps only in-frame clonotypes and omits some of them. D and trimming were read from the DNA, whereas the V and J calls and clone size are those reported in that table. The table shows 150,000 to 200,000 clones, with about 88% occurring only once. The V end was cut by 5 bases, the J end by 1 base, with 6 bases between. This CDR3 is 14 amino acids long. CDR1 is MRHNA, CDR2 SNTAGT, per germline. What was sequenced was peripheral blood. This sequence originates from a man between 65 and 85 years old with active or convalescent COVID-19. V is TRBV6-4 and J is TRBJ1-6; tentatively, D is TRBD1 (5 bases). The CDR3 DNA sequence: TGTGCCAGCAGTTCAGGGTCCTATAATTCACCCCTCCACTTT. Protein sequence: CASSSGSYNSPLHF.